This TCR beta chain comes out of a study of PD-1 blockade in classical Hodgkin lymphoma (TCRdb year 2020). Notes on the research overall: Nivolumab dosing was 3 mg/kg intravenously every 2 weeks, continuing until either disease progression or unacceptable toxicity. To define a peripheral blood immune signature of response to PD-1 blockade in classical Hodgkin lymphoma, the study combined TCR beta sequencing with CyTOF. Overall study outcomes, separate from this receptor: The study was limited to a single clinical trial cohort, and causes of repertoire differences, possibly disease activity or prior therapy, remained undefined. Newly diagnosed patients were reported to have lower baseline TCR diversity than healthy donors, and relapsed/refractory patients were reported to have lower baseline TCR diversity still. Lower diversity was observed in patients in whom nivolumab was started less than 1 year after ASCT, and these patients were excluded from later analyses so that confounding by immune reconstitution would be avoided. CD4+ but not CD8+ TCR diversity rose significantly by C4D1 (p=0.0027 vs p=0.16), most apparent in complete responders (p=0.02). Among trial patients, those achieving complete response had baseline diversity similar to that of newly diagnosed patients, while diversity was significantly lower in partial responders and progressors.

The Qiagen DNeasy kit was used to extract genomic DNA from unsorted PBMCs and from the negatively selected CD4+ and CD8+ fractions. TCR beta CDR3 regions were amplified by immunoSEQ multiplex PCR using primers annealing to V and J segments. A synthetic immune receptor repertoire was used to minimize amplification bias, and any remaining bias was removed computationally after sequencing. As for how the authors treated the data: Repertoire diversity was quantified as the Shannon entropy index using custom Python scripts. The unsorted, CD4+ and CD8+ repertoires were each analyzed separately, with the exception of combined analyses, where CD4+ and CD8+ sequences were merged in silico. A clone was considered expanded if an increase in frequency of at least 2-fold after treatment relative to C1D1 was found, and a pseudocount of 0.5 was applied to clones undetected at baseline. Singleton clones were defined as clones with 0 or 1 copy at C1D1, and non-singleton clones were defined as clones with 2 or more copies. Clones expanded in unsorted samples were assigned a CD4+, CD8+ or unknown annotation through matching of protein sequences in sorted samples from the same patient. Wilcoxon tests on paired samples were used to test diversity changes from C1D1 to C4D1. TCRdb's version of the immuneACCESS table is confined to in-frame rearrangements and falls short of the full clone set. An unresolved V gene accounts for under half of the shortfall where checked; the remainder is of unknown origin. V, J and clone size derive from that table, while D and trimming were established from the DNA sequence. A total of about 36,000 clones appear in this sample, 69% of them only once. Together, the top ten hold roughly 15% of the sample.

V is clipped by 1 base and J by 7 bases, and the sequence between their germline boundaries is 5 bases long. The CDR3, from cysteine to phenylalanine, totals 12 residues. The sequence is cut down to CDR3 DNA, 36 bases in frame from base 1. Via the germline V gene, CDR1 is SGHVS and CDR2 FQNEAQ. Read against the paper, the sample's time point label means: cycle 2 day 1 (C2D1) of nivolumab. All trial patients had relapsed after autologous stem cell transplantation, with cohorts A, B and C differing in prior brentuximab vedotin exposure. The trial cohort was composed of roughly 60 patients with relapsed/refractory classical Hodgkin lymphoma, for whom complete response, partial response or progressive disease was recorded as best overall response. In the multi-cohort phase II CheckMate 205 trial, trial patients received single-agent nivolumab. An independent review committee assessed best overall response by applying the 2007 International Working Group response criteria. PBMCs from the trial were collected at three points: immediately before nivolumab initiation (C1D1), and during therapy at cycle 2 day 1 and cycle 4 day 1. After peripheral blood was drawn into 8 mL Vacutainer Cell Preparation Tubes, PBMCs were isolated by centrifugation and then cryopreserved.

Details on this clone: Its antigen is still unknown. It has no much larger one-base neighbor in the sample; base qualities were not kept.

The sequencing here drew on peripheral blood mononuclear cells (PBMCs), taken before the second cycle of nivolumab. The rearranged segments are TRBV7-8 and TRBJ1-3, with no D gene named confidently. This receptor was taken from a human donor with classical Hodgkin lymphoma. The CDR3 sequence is CASSLGSNTIYF. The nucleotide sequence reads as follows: TGTGCCAGCAGCTTAGGGAGTAACACCATATATTTT.